These 15 T cell receptor beta chains originate from one sample sequenced in a study of a mutant IDH1 vaccine in newly diagnosed glioma listed by TCRdb under 2021. These TCRs' antigens remain unknown. In the paper's terms, the time point label means: week 47, end of study. Each vaccine dose was 300 ug of a 20-mer mutant IDH1 peptide in Montanide, given subcutaneously with topical imiquimod. The library came from the immunoSEQ multiplex PCR assay. The table comes from immuneACCESS by way of TCRdb, which keeps in-frame sequences with V and J called. Part of the clones is missing from these tables; in studies checked, under half for an unresolved V gene and the rest for unknown reasons. The sample table shows about 90,000 clones, and roughly 89% are seen once. Of the sample, roughly 0.74% is held by the ten largest clones. The input for sequencing was PBMCs, taken from a glioma patient whose treatment included an IDH1 peptide vaccine. Receptors originate from a woman aged 50 to 60 with glioma.

This sequence joins TRBV19 and TRBJ1-1; maybe TRBD1 (6 bases). The germline V gene encodes CDR1 LNHDA and CDR2 SQIVND (reference sequence). CDR3 length: 15 residues. The ends were cut back, 6 bases at V and 1 base at J, with 15 bases in the middle. CDR3 residues: CASSLTGFQNTEAFF. CDR3 bases: TGTGCCAGTAGCCTGACAGGATTTCAGAACACTGAAGCTTTCTTT.

The V call is TRBV28, the J call TRBJ1-5; D is possibly TRBD1 (6 bases). Germline CDR1 MDHEN, CDR2 SYDVKM. The germline V and J ends were trimmed by 8 bases and 4 bases, with 12 bases remaining between them. The CDR3 has 13 amino acids. In DNA, the CDR3 is TGTGCCAGCCGACAGGAGGGAAATCAGCCCCAGCATTTT. Translating gives CASRQEGNQPQHF.

This chain links TRBV6-6 with TRBJ1-5; D might be TRBD1 (6 bases). Trimming cost V 2 bases and J 4 bases, with 12 bases left between them. The CDR3 is made up of 15 amino acids. Per germline, CDR1 MNHNY and CDR2 SVGAGI (reference sequence). The CDR3 DNA follows: TGTGCCAGCAGTTACCTTCCGGGACAAAATCAGCCCCAGCATTTT. The encoded protein is CASSYLPGQNQPQHF.

This clone was counted once. The V gene is TRBV5-1, the J gene TRBJ2-3; D is ambiguous. Germline assignment: CDR1 SGHRS and CDR2 YFSETQ. The CDR3 is made up of 15 amino acids. V lost 0 bases and J lost 0, with 8 bases in between. The CDR3 DNA is TGCGCCAGCAGCTTGGAGGGCCATAGCACAGATACGCAGTATTTT. Translated: CASSLEGHSTDTQYF.

This rearrangement joins TRBV10-1 to TRBJ2-5; TRBD2 matches 9 bases. The J call may be in error: the DNA end matches TRBJ2-7 better. The CDR3 length is 14 residues. Germline V gene lookup returns CDR1 WNHNN and CDR2 SYGVQD (reference sequence). The CDR3 is CASSDAGGPDEQYF. DNA of the CDR3: TGCGCCAGCAGTGATGCGGGAGGGCCTGACGAGCAGTACTTC.

The CDR3 DNA reads TGTGCCAGCAGCTTGAGGGCTCTTGGCCATACGCAGTATTTT. Its protein is CASSLRALGHTQYF. This chain uses TRBV5-4 with TRBJ2-3; no firm D call. Germline V lookup: CDR1 SGHNT, CDR2 YYREEE (reference sequence). This CDR3 has 14 amino acids. V was pared by 1 base and J by 7 bases, with 13 bases between.

This clone was seen only a few times. The V gene is TRBV5-4, the J gene TRBJ2-4; D possibly corresponds to TRBD2 (7 bases). Trimming pared 4 bases from V and 0 bases from J, leaving 17 bases between. The CDR3 spans 17 residues. Germline lookup yields CDR1 SGHNT and CDR2 YYREEE (reference sequence). For the CDR3, the DNA is TGTGCCAGCAGCGGGGGGGGCCGGGGCCTAGCCAAAAACATTCAGTACTTC. Its translation: CASSGGGRGLAKNIQYF.

This sequence joins TRBV19 and TRBJ1-2; TRBD1 matches at 8 bases. V trimming: 5 bases; J trimming: 4 bases; junction bases outside the gene matches: 9. The germline CDR1 and CDR2 sequences are LNHDA and SQIVND (reference sequence). The CDR3 runs to 15 residues. The CDR3 DNA reads TGTGCCAGTAGTGCAGCAGGGGGCGGAGGCTATGGCTACACCTTC. Encoded protein: CASSAAGGGGYGYTF. The variable domain in full, completed from reference TRBV19 and TRBJ1-2, reads DGGITQSPKYLFRKEGQNVTLSCEQNLNHDAMYWYRQDPGQGLRLIYYSQIVNDFQKGDIAEGYSVSREKKESFPLTVTSAQKNPTAFYLCASSAAGGGGYGYTFGSGTRLTVV.

The chain has TRBV7-9 and TRBJ2-1; 10 nucleotides agree with TRBD2. Germline CDR1 is SEHNR and CDR2 is FQNEAQ (reference sequence). This CDR3 region has 16 residues. J gave up 0 bases and V 5 bases, and 4 bases lay outside the gene matches. CDR3 sequence reads: CASSGTSESSYNEQFF. The CDR3 bases are TGTGCCAGCAGCGGGACTAGCGAGAGCTCCTACAATGAGCAGTTCTTC.

A few counts support this clone. CDR3 protein: CASSIGQGTEAFF. The CDR3 coding sequence is TGTGCCTCCTCGATCGGACAGGGAACTGAAGCTTTCTTT. The J gene is TRBJ1-1, the V gene TRBV30; 8 nucleotides agree with TRBD1. V was clipped by 7 bases and J by 5 bases; unmatched bases: 9. The CDR3 contains 13 residues. The germline V gene encodes CDR1 GTSNPN and CDR2 SVGIG (reference sequence).

In its sample, this clone was seen a few times. J is TRBJ1-1 and V is TRBV5-6, with D unresolved. The germline gives CDR1 SGHDT, CDR2 YYEEEE. The length of the CDR3 is 11 residues. V lost 2 bases to trimming and J lost 4 bases, with 3 bases between them. The chain's CDR3 is CASSLRTEAFF. The CDR3 nucleotides read TGTGCCAGCAGCTTACGCACTGAAGCTTTCTTT. Based on the CDR3 plus reference TRBV5-6 and TRBJ1-1, the full variable domain is DAGVTQSPTHLIKTRGQQVTLRCSPKSGHDTVSWYQQALGQGPQFIFQYYEEEERQRGNFPDRFSGHQFPNYSSELNVNALLLGDSALYLCASSLRTEAFFGQGTRLTVV.

V usage is TRBV5-1 and J usage is TRBJ1-1; maybe TRBD1 (5 bases). The CDR3 has 14 residues. The V gene's germline CDR1 is SGHRS and CDR2 YFSETQ. V was shortened by 0 bases and J by 5 bases, with 11 bases between the two germline ends. CDR3 sequence reads: CASSLVGQGTEAFF. Written as DNA, the CDR3 is TGCGCCAGCAGCTTGGTTGGGCAGGGAACTGAAGCTTTCTTT.

J is TRBJ2-1 and V is TRBV5-1; 10 nucleotides align to TRBD2. V dropped 7 bases and J dropped 0; count of bases not matched to a gene: 1. The CDR3 loop spans 14 amino acids. The germline CDR1 and CDR2 sequences are SGHRS and YFSETQ. Here the CDR3 reads CASQRGGSYNEQFF. The CDR3, as DNA: TGCGCCAGCCAGCGGGGGGGCTCCTACAATGAGCAGTTCTTC.

The chain links TRBV10-3 to TRBJ2-3, with 8 positions matching TRBD2. The CDR3 has 15 amino acids. The V segment lost 10 bases and the J segment 0 bases; nucleotides outside the gene matches: 9. The germline V gene has CDR1 ENHRY and CDR2 SYGVKD. The CDR3 DNA follows: TGTGCCACCGGGGGGGGCACTTCTAGCACAGATACGCAGTATTTT. Translation gives CATGGGTSSTDTQYF.

V gene TRBV7-3 combines with J gene TRBJ1-1; no reliable D call. CDR3 length: 13 residues. The germline V gene has CDR1 SGHTA and CDR2 FQGTGA. The V and J ends lost 3 bases and 5 bases respectively, with 10 bases between them. CDR3 in amino acids: CASSFRWETEAFF. In nucleotides, the CDR3 is TGTGCCAGCAGCTTCCGGTGGGAAACTGAAGCTTTCTTT.